This T cell receptor (beta chain) derives from a study of cytomegalovirus exposure and HLA in healthy donors. The V end was cut by 6 bases, the J end by 2 bases, with 14 bases between. Germline-derived CDR1 and CDR2 are WNHNN and SYGVQD (reference sequence). The CDR3 loop spans 14 amino acids. 13 Jbeta primers and 60 Vbeta primers were used for the PCR. The assay was immunoSEQ multiplex PCR, and TCRdb's table has in-frame clones only and misses some. The sample holds roughly 160,000 clones; 70% to 80% are singletons and the top ten take 2.2%. This chain links TRBV10-1 with TRBJ2-7; the D is unclear. The sample was PBMCs. The receptor comes from a man aged 50 or older in good health and CMV-seropositive. The CDR3 DNA reads as TGCGCCAGCAGCCCAGACAAATTCACCTACGAGCAGTACTTC. This codes for CASSPDKFTYEQYF.